What follows are 30 T cell receptor beta chains derived from one specimen sequenced in a study of blood T cell repertoires in COVID-19. This table comes from immunoSEQ multiplex PCR, and its TCRdb copy is limited to in-frame clones, with some not included. The sample carries some 700,000 clones, about 87% recorded once. Sequenced: peripheral blood. These receptors came from a woman aged 18-29 years with acute or convalescent COVID-19.

The chain couples TRBV18 to TRBJ2-5, with unresolved D. The CDR3 extends over 15 amino acids. Trimming pared 2 bases from V and 0 bases from J, leaving 10 bases between. The germline CDR1 and CDR2 sequences are KGHSH and LQKENI. CDR3 amino acids: CASSPSRSNQETQYF. DNA for the CDR3: TGTGCCAGCTCACCATCCAGGTCGAACCAAGAGACCCAGTACTTC.

The rearrangement uses TRBV5-1 and TRBJ1-2, with D possibly matching TRBD1 (6 bases). The germline CDR1 and CDR2 sequences are SGHRS and YFSETQ. There are 15 residues in the CDR3. Between the trimmed V and J ends, which lost 2 bases and 4 bases, there was a span of 15 bases. The DNA for the CDR3 is TGCGCCAGCAGCTTACAAACTACAGGGAGCTATGGCTACACCTTC. Residues: CASSLQTTGSYGYTF.

V gene TRBV5-1 combines with J gene TRBJ2-2; D remains unclear. The CDR3 has 15 residues. The germline V gene encodes CDR1 SGHRS and CDR2 YFSETQ. The V gene lost 4 bases and the J gene lost 0 bases, with 10 bases spanning the gap. The CDR3 sequence is CASSLTAANTGELFF. CDR3 nucleotides: TGCGCCAGCAGCCTTACAGCCGCGAACACCGGGGAGCTGTTTTTT.

As DNA, the CDR3 is TGCGCCAGCAGTGAGCCCATCACAGGGAGCTATGGCTACACCTTC. Translating it yields CASSEPITGSYGYTF. This chain joins TRBV10-1 and TRBJ1-2, with D possibly being TRBD1 (6 bases). Trimming removed 2 bases at V and 4 bases at J, with 14 bases between. The germline gives CDR1 WNHNN, CDR2 SYGVQD (reference sequence). The CDR3 consists of 15 residues.

This clone was recorded once. The chain combines TRBV7-2 with TRBJ1-2; no definite D call. Trimming cost V 5 bases and J 8 bases, with 18 bases left between them. CDR1 and CDR2 (germline): SGHTA, FQGNSA. This CDR3 is 14 amino acids long. The CDR3 sequence: CASSLTRGGRGYTF. DNA for the CDR3: TGTGCCAGCAGCCTAACCCGGGGAGGGCGAGGCTACACCTTC.

This clone was seen a few times. Other DNA sequences in the sample encode the same CDR3. V is TRBV5-4 and J is TRBJ2-7, with 8 bases lining up with TRBD2. The V gene's germline CDR1 is SGHNT and CDR2 YYREEE (reference sequence). After removal of 2 bases from V and 5 bases from J, the junction contained 6 bases not matched to a gene. The CDR3 runs 14 residues. Written as DNA, the CDR3 is TGTGCCAGCAGCTTAGGGACTAGTCCACACGAGCAGTACTTC. Amino acid sequence: CASSLGTSPHEQYF. The full variable domain, its missing parts supplied by reference TRBV5-4 and TRBJ2-7, is ETGVTQSPTHLIKTRGQQVTLRCSSQSGHNTVSWYQQALGQGPQFIFQYYREEENGRGNFPPRFSGLQFPNYSSELNVNALELDDSALYLCASSLGTSPHEQYFGPGTRLTVT.

To note about this clone: One end of the junction fails to match germline, which may point to a read error. The same CDR3 arises from other DNA sequences in this sample as well. The chain combines TRBV30 with TRBJ2-7, with D tentatively TRBD1 (5 bases). Germline-derived CDR1 and CDR2 are GTSNPN and SVGIG (reference sequence). This CDR3 contains 15 residues. The CDR3 nucleotides are TGTGCCTGGAGTGTAGTGGGTGACAGAGCCTATGAGCAGTACTTC. It encodes CAWSVVGDRAYEQYF.

The V gene is TRBV6-5, the J gene TRBJ1-3; D not resolved. CDR3 length: 15 amino acids. V was shortened by 5 bases and J by 0 bases, with 11 bases between the two germline ends. From germline, CDR1 is MNHEY and CDR2 SVGAGI. The CDR3 spells CASSRGASSGNTIYF. CDR3 in DNA: TGTGCCAGCAGTAGAGGCGCAAGCTCTGGAAACACCATATATTTT.

This chain links TRBV7-9 with TRBJ1-4, with a tentative D call TRBD1 (5 bases). CDR1 is SEHNR and CDR2 is FQNEAQ in the germline V gene (reference sequence). CDR3 length: 16 residues. The V gene lost 5 bases and the J gene lost 6 bases, with 19 bases spanning the gap. The CDR3 coding sequence is TGTGCCAGCAGCCCGGTCTTGGGGGGAGAGGATGAAAAACTGTTTTTT. Its translation is CASSPVLGGEDEKLFF. The full variable domain, completed using reference TRBV7-9 and TRBJ1-4, is DTGVSQNPRHKITKRGQNVTFRCDPISEHNRLYWYRQTLGQGPEFLTYFQNEAQLEKSRLLSDRFSAERPKGSFSTLEIQRTEQGDSAMYLCASSPVLGGEDEKLFFGSGTQLSVL.

This chain connects TRBV5-6 to TRBJ2-7, with a tentative D call TRBD1 (6 bases). Looked up from germline, CDR1 is SGHDT and CDR2 is YYEEEE. The CDR3 runs 13 residues. The V end was cut by 5 bases, the J end by 2 bases, with 11 bases between. The CDR3 coding sequence is TGTGCCAGCAGAACAGGGAGCGCCTACGAGCAGTACTTC. Translation: CASRTGSAYEQYF.

This chain links TRBV19 with TRBJ1-1, with TRBD1 matching over 7 bases. The trim removed 6 bases at V and 3 bases at J, leaving 13 bases unmatched. The CDR3 contains 16 residues. Per germline, CDR1 LNHDA and CDR2 SQIVND (reference sequence). The CDR3, as DNA: TGTGCCAGTAGGGGGACAGTAGTATGGGAGGACACTGAAGCTTTCTTT. Translation: CASRGTVVWEDTEAFF.

The chain has TRBV21-1 and TRBJ2-7; the table assigns TRBD2, which was not confirmed against the DNA. TRBV21-1 is shown as a pseudogene. The CDR3 is 17 amino acids. CDR3 sequence reads: CASSKAREREWLIEQYF. Written as DNA, the CDR3 is TGTGCCAGCAGCAAAGCGCGGGAGAGGGAGTGGTTAATCGAGCAGTACTTC.

The gene calls are TRBV29-1 and TRBJ1-1, with D perhaps matching TRBD1 (6 bases). The length of the CDR3 is 12 residues. Trimming shortened V by 5 bases and J by 4 bases, and 11 bases separated the two germline ends. Germline loops: CDR1 SQVTM, CDR2 ANQGSEA. In nucleotides, the CDR3 is TGCAGCGTTACAGACAGGCCCACTGAAGCTTTCTTT. Translated, it gives CSVTDRPTEAFF.

This clone was seen only once. The chain links TRBV4-1 to TRBJ1-2; 9 bases are shared with TRBD1. Looked up from germline, CDR1 is MGHRA and CDR2 is YSYEKL. V trimming: 8 bases; J trimming: 3 bases; junction bases outside the gene matches: 4. CDR3 size: 13 residues. The CDR3 region is CASGTGRDYGYTF. The CDR3 DNA sequence: TGCGCCAGCGGGACAGGGAGGGACTATGGCTACACCTTC.

This clone was counted a single time. The V gene is TRBV1, the J gene TRBJ1-2. TRBV1 is flagged as a pseudogene. The CDR3 loop spans 15 amino acids. This CDR3 is CTSSTRGLANYGYTF. The CDR3 bases are TGCACCAGCAGTACCCGGGGTTTAGCTAACTATGGCTACACCTTC.

This chain connects TRBV7-9 to TRBJ1-2; D may be TRBD1 (5 bases). V was clipped by 1 base and J by 5 bases, with 14 bases between them. CDR1 is SEHNR and CDR2 is FQNEAQ in the germline V gene (reference sequence). The CDR3 totals 15 residues. In DNA form, the CDR3 reads TGTGCCAGCAGCTTAGGGCCGGGACTGACGTATGGCTACACCTTC. Translation gives CASSLGPGLTYGYTF.

The chain employs TRBV5-8 and TRBJ2-2; maybe TRBD2 (7 bases). The ends were cut back, 4 bases at V and 2 bases at J, with 15 bases in the middle. The germline V gene encodes CDR1 SGHTS and CDR2 YDEGEE. There are 16 residues in the CDR3. The CDR3 is CASSRSGGLNTGELFF. The CDR3, as DNA: TGTGCCAGCAGCAGGTCGGGGGGCCTCAACACCGGGGAGCTGTTTTTT.

The chain is built from TRBV6-5 and TRBJ1-6, with 7 bases aligning to TRBD1. V shed 7 bases and J 3 bases; nucleotides not matched to a gene: 6. This CDR3 is 15 amino acids long. The germline V gene has CDR1 MNHEY and CDR2 SVGAGI. The chain's CDR3 is CASNLGQDYNSPLHF. DNA of the CDR3: TGTGCCAGCAATCTCGGACAGGACTATAATTCACCCCTCCACTTT.

This chain links TRBV19 with TRBJ2-7, with 10 bases lining up with TRBD1. CDR3 length: 13 amino acids. Per the germline V gene, CDR1 is LNHDA and CDR2 is SQIVND (reference sequence). The V and J ends lost 10 bases and 5 bases, in that order; junction bases with no gene match: 8. The CDR3 sequence is CAISSGQGNEQYF. In DNA form, the CDR3 reads TGTGCCATCTCTTCGGGACAGGGGAACGAGCAGTACTTC. The full variable domain, with the rest looked up from reference TRBV19 and TRBJ2-7, is DGGITQSPKYLFRKEGQNVTLSCEQNLNHDAMYWYRQDPGQGLRLIYYSQIVNDFQKGDIAEGYSVSREKKESFPLTVTSAQKNPTAFYLCAISSGQGNEQYFGPGTRLTVT.

The V and J genes are TRBV6-6 and TRBJ1-1; D call uncertain. Germline V CDR1 and CDR2: MNHNY, SVGAGI (reference sequence). This CDR3 has 15 amino acids. Trimming took off 2 bases at V and 1 base at J, with 11 bases between the two ends. The CDR3 DNA follows: TGTGCCAGCAGTTACACCCCCCCGGGGAACACTGAAGCTTTCTTT. It is translated as CASSYTPPGNTEAFF.

The chain employs TRBV3-1 (or the pseudogene TRBV3-2) and TRBJ1-5, with 7 bases matching TRBD1. Per germline, CDR1 LGHDT and CDR2 YNNKEL (reference sequence). V shed 1 base, J shed 4 bases, and the junction held 4 bases outside the gene matches. The CDR3 extends over 15 amino acids. CDR3 sequence (DNA): TGTGCCAGCAGCCAAGTCGCAGGGGGAAATCAGCCCCAGCATTTT. Amino acids: CASSQVAGGNQPQHF.

This clone showed up just once. The chain uses TRBV9 and TRBJ1-4; 10 nucleotides agree with TRBD1. The J segment lost 13 bases and the V segment lost 2 bases, leaving 5 bases of the junction unmatched. Germline loops: CDR1 SGDLS, CDR2 YYNGEE. The CDR3 spans 13 residues. Here the CDR3 DNA reads TGTGCCAGCAGCGTGATGGGACAGGGGAGACTGTTTTTT. Its protein is CASSVMGQGRLFF. Complete variable domain (other parts from reference TRBV9 and TRBJ1-4): DSGVTQTPKHLITATGQRVTLRCSPRSGDLSVYWYQQSLDQGLQFLIQYYNGEERAKGNILERFSAQQFPDLHSELNLSSLELGDSALYFCASSVMGQGRLFFGSGTQLSVL.

The J gene is TRBJ1-6, the V gene TRBV9, with D maybe TRBD1 (5 bases). Germline lookup yields CDR1 SGDLS and CDR2 YYNGEE. Trimming took off 4 bases at V and 0 bases at J, with 11 bases between the two ends. CDR3 length: 16 amino acids. CDR3 region: CASSPRGSSYNSPLHF. The CDR3 coding sequence is TGTGCCAGCAGCCCCCGGGGGAGCTCCTATAATTCACCCCTCCACTTT.

In its sample, this clone was seen once. The rearrangement joins TRBV9 to TRBJ1-3; no clear D gene. The CDR3 runs 15 residues. The V gene lost 2 bases and the J gene lost 6 bases, with 15 bases spanning the gap. Germline CDR1 SGDLS, CDR2 YYNGEE. The CDR3 here is CASSVNPAPINTIYF. For the CDR3, the DNA is TGTGCCAGCAGCGTTAATCCCGCCCCTATAAACACCATATATTTT. Full variable domain (rest looked up from reference TRBV9 and TRBJ1-3): DSGVTQTPKHLITATGQRVTLRCSPRSGDLSVYWYQQSLDQGLQFLIQYYNGEERAKGNILERFSAQQFPDLHSELNLSSLELGDSALYFCASSVNPAPINTIYFGEGSWLTVV.

V and J are TRBV6-5 and TRBJ1-1; 8 bases line up with TRBD1. J lost 1 base, V lost 10 bases, and 2 bases had no gene match. Germline lookup yields CDR1 MNHEY and CDR2 SVGAGI. The CDR3 spans 12 residues. The CDR3 DNA sequence: TGTGCCACAGGGACAGGGAACACTGAAGCTTTCTTT. Protein sequence: CATGTGNTEAFF.

This clone was counted only a few times. The genes are TRBV27 and TRBJ1-5; D remains unclear. Between the trimmed V and J ends, which lost 4 bases and 5 bases, there was a span of 18 bases. Per germline, CDR1 MNHEY and CDR2 SMNVEV (reference sequence). The CDR3 spans 16 residues. The CDR3 sequence is CASSSEVRGLHQPQHF. Written as DNA, the CDR3 is TGTGCCAGCAGTTCGGAAGTCCGAGGTCTTCATCAGCCCCAGCATTTT.

Here the CDR3 reads CASESPGRGNEKLFF. CDR3 in DNA: TGTGCCAGCGAGTCCCCAGGACGGGGAAATGAAAAACTGTTTTTT. J is TRBJ1-4 and V is TRBV28, with D unresolved. V lost 8 bases and J lost 5, with 18 bases in between. The CDR3 covers 15 residues. From germline, CDR1 is MDHEN and CDR2 SYDVKM.

The rearrangement links TRBV6-5 to TRBJ1-1; the D is unclear. With 6 bases removed from V and 1 base from J, the gap between germline ends came to 12 bases. Per germline, CDR1 MNHEY and CDR2 SVGAGI. CDR3 size: 14 residues. In DNA, the CDR3 is TGTGCCAGCAGCCACCTCCCGGGGAACACTGAAGCTTTCTTT. Translating it yields CASSHLPGNTEAFF.

The J gene is TRBJ1-2, the V gene TRBV6-5, with no clear D. Germline V gene data show CDR1 as MNHEY and CDR2 as SVGAGI. CDR3 length equals 13 residues. V was cut by 7 bases and J by 2 bases, with 11 bases left in between. The CDR3 sequence is CASTKVLNYGYTF. The CDR3 region has the DNA TGTGCCAGCACGAAAGTACTGAACTATGGCTACACCTTC.

V is TRBV10-3 and J is TRBJ1-4; 8 bases map to TRBD1. Germline V gene lookup returns CDR1 ENHRY and CDR2 SYGVKD. V dropped 10 bases and J dropped 2; count of bases not matched to a gene: 3. This CDR3 has 13 residues. CDR3 in DNA: TGTGCCACTGGACAGGGTACTAATGAAAAACTGTTTTTT. Translated, it gives CATGQGTNEKLFF.